This T cell receptor beta chain was documented in a study of CD8+CD57+ T cells in acquired aplastic anemia. This clonotype was picked up many times. Its matching antigen is unknown. Genomic DNA was employed as the template in profiling TCR beta VDJ and CDR3. Via MiXCR, TCRdb re-called the reads, giving one row per CDR3 protein. The sample carries 150,000 to 200,000 distinct CDR3 sequences, roughly 43% recorded once. Notes on the study in general: Found in both controls and patients were approximately 29 CD8+ CDR3 sequences. Simpson's diversity of CD8+ cells was not significantly different in patients compared with controls.

Before being chosen for sequencing, patients had shown CD8+CD57+ cell expansion by flow cytometry. Severe acquired aplastic anemia was the diagnosis recorded for all patients. Therapy had not been given to patients before blood sampling. The sequence derives from a human donor with aplastic anemia. The sequenced sample consisted of sorted CD4+, CD8+, or CD8+CD57+ T cells (not recorded which) from PBMCs.

The CDR3 coding sequence is TGTGCCAGCAGTTACGGGGCGGGGGGGCCGGATGAGCAGTTCTTC. Amino acid sequence: CASSYGAGGPDEQFF. The chain has TRBV6-5 and TRBJ2-1; TRBD2 aligns across 9 bases. Germline V gene sequence: CDR1 MNHEY, CDR2 SVGAGI. V lost 2 bases, J lost 8 bases, and 7 bases stayed unmatched. This CDR3 spans 15 amino acids.